These T cell receptor beta chains were read from a single sample in a study of T cells after yellow fever vaccination. Each CDR3 protein gets one entry after TCRdb re-called the 5' RACE reads with MiXCR. Among approximately 450,000 distinct CDR3 sequences, under 20% were seen once, and the ten largest hold 18%. Sequenced material: PBMCs, taken before the yellow fever booster vaccination. These receptors came from a young man who received the YFV17D yellow fever vaccine. CDR3s include the opening cysteine and the closing phenylalanine or tryptophan. D genes are given only for firm matches. Some rows have no size entry. The others give once, few or many, or a class for an expanded clone.

J gene | clone size | V gene | D gene | CDR3 protein | CDR3 DNA
TRBJ1-2 | few | TRBV24-1 | TRBD1 | CATSPGTGGFGYTF | TGTGCCACCAGCCCCGGGACAGGGGGTTTTGGCTACACCTTC
TRBJ2-5 | few | TRBV13 | NA | CASSRRSNQETQYF | TGTGCCAGCAGCAGGAGGTCAAACCAAGAGACCCAGTACTTC
TRBJ1-5 | NA | TRBV10-3 | NA | CAIRQDNQPQHF | TGTGCCATCCGGCAAGACAATCAGCCCCAGCATTTT
TRBJ1-4 | NA | TRBV4-3 | NA | CASSQEGGTNEKLFF | TGCGCCAGCAGCCAAGAAGGGGGAACTAATGAAAAACTGTTTTTT
TRBJ2-2 | NA | TRBV4-2 | NA | CASSQKTVTNTGELFF | TGTGCCAGCAGCCAGAAGACGGTGACGAACACCGGGGAGCTGTTTTTT
TRBJ2-5 | NA | TRBV7-2 | NA | CASSLAERETQYF | TGTGCCAGCAGCTTAGCTGAGAGAGAGACCCAGTACTTC
TRBJ1-1 | NA | TRBV28 | TRBD1 | CASATADRVAFF | TGTGCCAGCGCAACAGCTGACAGGGTAGCTTTCTTT
TRBJ2-5 | many | TRBV15 | TRBD1 | CATSRDRTGGTQYF | TGTGCCACCAGCAGAGATCGGACAGGGGGGACCCAGTACTTC
TRBJ2-3 | NA | TRBV20-1 | NA | CSARLRNTDTQYF | TGCAGTGCTAGGCTCCGTAACACAGATACGCAGTATTTT
TRBJ1-5 | NA | TRBV29-1 | NA | CSVKGASNQPQHF | TGCAGCGTTAAGGGTGCTAGCAATCAGCCCCAGCATTTT
TRBJ2-2 | few | TRBV7-3 | TRBD1 | CASSTQRQGAGELFF | TGTGCCAGCAGCACCCAGAGACAGGGCGCCGGGGAGCTGTTTTTT
TRBJ1-2 | NA | TRBV5-1 | NA | CASSHTPSNYGYTF | TGCGCCAGCAGCCACACCCCCTCTAACTATGGCTACACCTTC
TRBJ2-5 | NA | TRBV6-5 | NA | CASSPLAGTEETQYF | TGTGCCAGCAGTCCCCTGGCAGGTACGGAGGAGACCCAGTACTTC
TRBJ1-6 | few | TRBV30 | NA | CAWRSGRLGPLHF | TGTGCCTGGAGATCGGGGAGGTTGGGGCCCCTCCACTTT
TRBJ2-3 | NA | TRBV7-2 | NA | CASSFTSPADTQYF | TGTGCCAGCAGCTTTACTAGCCCCGCAGATACGCAGTATTTT
TRBJ2-1 | few | TRBV6-2/TRBV6-3 | NA | CASSYEDYRMNNEQFF | TGTGCCAGCAGTTACGAGGACTACCGAATGAACAATGAGCAGTTCTTC
TRBJ2-7 | few | TRBV4-1 | NA | CASSQPTSYEQYF | TGCGCCAGCAGCCAACCGACTAGCTACGAGCAGTACTTC
TRBJ2-7 | NA | TRBV4-3 | TRBD2 | CASSRGTSGALYEQYF | TGCGCCAGCAGCCGAGGGACTAGCGGGGCCTTATACGAGCAGTACTTC
TRBJ2-5 | few | TRBV20-1 | TRBD2 | CSAPQLAGGRETQYF | TGCAGTGCCCCGCAACTAGCGGGGGGCCGGGAGACCCAGTACTTC
TRBJ2-3 | NA | TRBV2 | NA | CASSDMADTDTQYF | TGTGCCAGCAGTGATATGGCAGACACAGATACGCAGTATTTT
TRBJ2-3 | few | TRBV5-1 | TRBD1 | CASSRRDRGRDTQYF | TGCGCCAGCAGCCGGAGGGACAGGGGGCGAGATACGCAGTATTTT
TRBJ1-1 | few | TRBV5-1 | NA | CASSLGDNFEAFF | TGCGCCAGCAGCTTGGGGGACAACTTTGAAGCTTTCTTT
TRBJ1-5 | many | TRBV15 | TRBD1 | CATSRGQGEINPPNQPQHF | TGTGCCACCAGCAGAGGACAGGGGGAGATTAATCCTCCCAATCAGCCCCAGCATTTT
TRBJ1-1 | few | TRBV20-1 | NA | CSARVQNRNTEAFF | TGCAGTGCTAGAGTTCAGAACAGAAACACTGAAGCTTTCTTT
TRBJ2-1 | few | TRBV20-1 | TRBD2 | CSATSGGGDEQFF | TGCAGTGCCACTAGCGGGGGGGGCGATGAGCAGTTCTTC
TRBJ2-2 | few | TRBV6-5 | TRBD1 | CASSYSNGIADRGNTGELFF | TGTGCCAGCAGTTACTCGAATGGTATAGCGGACAGGGGAAATACCGGGGAGCTGTTTTTT
TRBJ1-5 | NA | TRBV18 | NA | CASSPSAGRSNQPQHF | TGTGCCAGCTCACCGTCTGCAGGGAGAAGCAATCAGCCCCAGCATTTT
TRBJ2-1 | NA | TRBV7-9 | NA | CASSSVDRWGNEQFF | TGTGCCAGCAGCTCGGTCGACAGGTGGGGTAATGAGCAGTTCTTC
TRBJ1-1 | few | TRBV28 | TRBD1 | CASSHRDRGIRAFF | TGTGCCAGCAGTCACAGGGACAGGGGGATTCGGGCTTTCTTT